This is a list of T cell receptor beta chains from one sample in a study of T cells in Graves' hyperthyroidism and ophthalmopathy. TCRdb fed the multiplex PCR reads into MiXCR, producing one record per CDR3 protein. The table has around 600,000 distinct CDR3 sequences, roughly 15% seen once. The material sequenced was blood. The source of these receptors is a woman in her fifties or sixties with Graves' ophthalmopathy. CDR3s include the opening cysteine and the closing phenylalanine or tryptophan. D genes are given only for firm matches. Size is stated for part of the rows, as once, few or many counts, or as a class when the clone is expanded.

j_gene	v_gene	abundance	d_gene	CDR3aa	CDR3nt
TRBJ2-1	TRBV12-5	many	TRBD1	CASVPGQGTMNEQFF	TGTGCTAGTGTCCCTGGACAGGGCACTATGAATGAGCAGTTCTTC
TRBJ2-7	TRBV29-1	few	NA	CSVDEQGYEQYF	TGCAGCGTTGATGAACAAGGCTACGAGCAGTACTTC
TRBJ2-1	TRBV6-2/TRBV6-3	many	NA	CASTNALIKINEQFF	TGTGCCAGCACCAACGCCCTCATAAAAATTAATGAGCAGTTCTTC
TRBJ2-3	TRBV18	many	NA	CASSPDTSTDTQYF	TGTGCCAGCTCACCCGACACCAGCACAGATACGCAGTATTTT
TRBJ2-3	TRBV7-6	many	NA	CASSPGTLGADTQYF	TGTGCCAGCAGCCCCGGGACTCTCGGAGCCGATACGCAGTATTTT
TRBJ2-1	TRBV14	NA	NA	CASSHLRGGYNEQFF	TGTGCCAGCAGCCATTTACGGGGAGGATACAATGAGCAGTTCTTC
TRBJ2-4	TRBV5-5	few	NA	CASSLAPVAKNIQYF	TGTGCCAGCAGCTTGGCCCCTGTAGCCAAAAACATTCAGTACTTC
TRBJ1-5	TRBV4-1	few	NA	CASSQDGRGDQPQHF	TGCGCCAGCAGCCAAGATGGCAGGGGCGATCAGCCCCAGCATTTT
TRBJ2-5	TRBV24-1	NA	NA	CATSDLKQDGTQYF	TGTGCCACCAGTGATTTGAAGCAGGACGGGACCCAGTACTTC
TRBJ1-1	TRBV30	many	NA	CAWSGGLRLVPEAFF	TGTGCCTGGAGTGGGGGACTGAGGTTGGTTCCTGAAGCTTTCTTT
TRBJ2-7	TRBV16	many	TRBD1	CASSQSLRDRGRGEQYF	TGTGCCAGCAGCCAATCCTTAAGAGACAGGGGGCGCGGCGAGCAGTACTTC
TRBJ2-1	TRBV20-1	many	NA	CSARDVFFVDEQFF	TGCAGTGCTAGAGATGTTTTTTTTGTTGATGAGCAGTTCTTC
TRBJ2-2	TRBV11-2	many	TRBD2	CASSKSSSGVTGELFF	TGTGCCAGCAGCAAATCATCTAGCGGGGTCACGGGGGAGCTGTTTTTT
TRBJ1-5	TRBV19	NA	NA	CASSLRAGDQPQHF	TGTGCCAGTAGCCTGCGGGCGGGGGACCAGCCCCAGCATTTT
TRBJ2-7	TRBV2	many	NA	CASRRQPVDEQYF	TGTGCCAGCAGAAGACAGCCCGTGGACGAGCAGTACTTC
TRBJ2-2	TRBV5-1	few	TRBD2	CASAGGASAGELFF	TGCGCCAGCGCCGGGGGGGCATCCGCCGGGGAGCTGTTTTTT
TRBJ2-5	TRBV7-9	few	NA	CASSFLFGGQAPQETQYF	TGTGCCAGCAGCTTTCTTTTTGGGGGTCAGGCGCCGCAAGAGACCCAGTACTTC
TRBJ2-7	TRBV10-3	many	TRBD1	CAIGQGGEQYF	TGTGCCATCGGACAGGGTGGCGAGCAGTACTTC
TRBJ2-7	TRBV20-1	NA	TRBD2	CSAGGGTDYEQYF	TGCAGTGCGGGGGGAGGGACGGACTACGAGCAGTACTTC
TRBJ1-6	TRBV20-1	many	NA	CSARTAFDSPLHF	TGCAGTGCTCGGACCGCATTTGATTCACCCCTCCACTTT
TRBJ2-7	TRBV11-3	many	TRBD1	CASSSNGDRNYEQYF	TGTGCCAGCAGCTCCAACGGGGACAGAAACTACGAGCAGTACTTC
TRBJ2-3	TRBV3-1	many	NA	CASSQEVTDTQYF	TGTGCCAGCAGCCAAGAGGTCACAGATACGCAGTATTTT
TRBJ2-1	TRBV2	many	NA	CASSIGASFGNEQFF	TGTGCCAGCAGTATCGGTGCGTCATTCGGGAATGAGCAGTTCTTC
TRBJ2-5	TRBV30	many	NA	CAWSERETQYF	TGTGCCTGGAGCGAGAGGGAGACCCAGTACTTC
TRBJ1-5	TRBV20-1	many	TRBD1	CSATDRVRGNQPQHF	TGCAGTGCCACAGACAGGGTAAGAGGCAATCAGCCCCAGCATTTT
TRBJ1-1	TRBV13	few	NA	CASSLARDTGAFF	TGTGCCAGCAGCTTAGCCCGGGACACAGGAGCTTTCTTT
TRBJ1-2	TRBV28	many	NA	CASSPPATYGYTF	TGTGCCAGCAGTCCGCCCGCGACCTATGGCTACACCTTC
TRBJ2-4	TRBV11-2	many	NA	CASSLVGGPGNIQYF	TGTGCCAGCAGCTTAGTTGGGGGGCCGGGAAACATTCAGTACTTC
TRBJ2-2	TRBV6-2/TRBV6-3	many	NA	CASSYSISKVVLFF	TGTGCCAGCAGTTACTCGATATCCAAAGTGGTGCTGTTTTTT
TRBJ2-2	TRBV14	many	NA	CASSQDLVASVNTGELFF	TGTGCCAGCAGCCAAGATTTGGTGGCTAGCGTAAACACCGGGGAGCTGTTTTTT
TRBJ1-3	TRBV6-5	NA	NA	CASSSPDLAGGGTIYF	TGTGCCAGCAGTTCTCCGGACCTCGCGGGAGGCGGCACCATATATTTT
TRBJ2-1	TRBV24-1	few	NA	CATTGFPYNEQFF	TGTGCCACAACGGGATTCCCGTACAATGAGCAGTTCTTC
TRBJ2-1	TRBV7-9	once	NA	CASSSEGEQFF	TGTGCCAGCAGCTCGGAGGGTGAGCAGTTCTTC
TRBJ1-2	TRBV6-1	many	NA	CASSEGINYGYTF	TGTGCCAGCAGTGAAGGGATTAACTATGGCTACACCTTC
TRBJ2-3	TRBV28	NA	NA	CASSPYSRNTDTRYF	TGTGCCAGCAGTCCTTACAGTAGAAACACAGATACGCGGTATTTT
TRBJ2-7	TRBV7-2	many	TRBD2	CASSLYHFEGAGDYEQYF	TGTGCCAGCAGCTTATACCATTTCGAAGGAGCGGGGGACTACGAGCAGTACTTC
TRBJ2-7	TRBV6-6	many	NA	CASSYSPPEDYEQYF	TGTGCCAGCAGTTACTCTCCCCCTGAGGACTACGAGCAGTACTTC
TRBJ2-5	TRBV7-3	many	NA	CASSYNRGARETQYF	TGTGCCAGCAGCTACAACCGGGGGGCGAGGGAGACCCAGTACTTC
TRBJ2-1	TRBV20-1	NA	TRBD2	CSAREGQDKRESGNNEQFF	TGCAGTGCTAGAGAGGGACAAGACAAGCGGGAGTCGGGTAACAATGAGCAGTTCTTC
TRBJ1-5	TRBV15	NA	NA	CATSKQGFQPQHF	TGTGCCACCAGCAAACAGGGTTTCCAGCCCCAGCATTTT
TRBJ1-2	TRBV6-1	many	TRBD1	CASSVDRGYYGYTF	TGTGCCAGCAGTGTGGACAGGGGGTACTATGGCTACACCTTC
TRBJ2-2	TRBV19	NA	NA	CASSPLVGSAGELFF	TGTGCCAGTAGCCCTTTAGTAGGGAGCGCCGGGGAGCTGTTTTTT
TRBJ1-2	TRBV6-2/TRBV6-3	NA	TRBD1	CASSPLRGRANYGYTF	TGTGCCAGCAGTCCCCTGAGGGGGCGAGCTAACTATGGCTACACCTTC
TRBJ2-5	TRBV5-8	few	NA	CASSLGLQMKTQYF	TGTGCCAGCAGCTTGGGACTTCAGATGAAGACCCAGTACTTC
TRBJ1-1	TRBV10-3	many	NA	CAIRGSDTEAFF	TGTGCCATCAGAGGCTCGGACACTGAAGCTTTCTTT
TRBJ2-3	TRBV20-1	few	NA	CSVGGSTDTQYF	TGCAGTGTTGGAGGGAGCACAGATACGCAGTATTTT
TRBJ1-2	TRBV28	NA	TRBD1	CASSFIHRGFYGYTF	TGTGCCAGCAGTTTTATCCACAGGGGATTCTATGGCTACACCTTC
TRBJ2-3	TRBV7-9	NA	TRBD1	CASSLQTGMGTDTQYF	TGTGCCAGCAGCTTACAGACAGGGATGGGCACAGATACGCAGTATTTT
TRBJ1-2	TRBV6-2/TRBV6-3	few	NA	CASSYVSPREGYGYTF	TGTGCCAGCAGTTACGTGTCGCCGAGGGAAGGCTATGGCTACACCTTC